This TCR beta chain was identified during a study of technical replicates of blood from a few donors. Germline V gene data show CDR1 as SGHVS and CDR2 as FQNEAQ. V was clipped by 4 bases and J by 2 bases, with 11 bases between them. There are 14 residues in the CDR3. Libraries were prepared by immunoSEQ multiplex PCR; TCRdb keeps only in-frame clonotypes and omits some of them. The sample yields more than 90,000 clones, around 95% seen once. This receptor was identified in a human donor in good health. V is TRBV7-8 and J is TRBJ2-5; weak D call: TRBD1 (6 bases). The specimen sequenced was T cells isolated from PBMCs. CDR3 residues: CASSSGVAQETQYF. The CDR3 region has the DNA TGTGCCAGCAGCTCAGGGGTGGCACAAGAGACCCAGTACTTC.